Listed below are T cell receptor beta chains from one sample, sequenced in a study of control samples from healthy donors and cancer patients. Libraries were prepared by immunoSEQ multiplex PCR; TCRdb keeps only in-frame clonotypes and omits some of them. The table records 100,000 to 150,000 clones, approximately 84% of them present only once. The sequenced material came from blood. The receptors were gathered from a man aged 18 to 30 in good health. Both conserved end residues are part of each CDR3. D genes are given only for firm matches. The size field is filled for only some rows; it gives once, few, many or a size class.

size	V	J	D	CDR3	DNA
.	TRBV19	TRBJ1-1	.	CAIGGDAAEAFF	TGTGCCATTGGAGGGGACGCGGCTGAAGCTTTCTTT
.	TRBV25-1	TRBJ1-3	.	CASHGPGTDSGNTIYF	TGTGCCAGCCACGGCCCCGGGACTGATTCTGGAAACACCATATATTTT
.	TRBV9	TRBJ2-3	.	CASSDRGGTDTQYF	TGTGCCAGCAGCGACCGGGGTGGGACAGATACGCAGTATTTT
few	TRBV5-6	TRBJ1-5	.	CASSFGYDNQPQHF	TGTGCCAGCAGCTTTGGGTATGACAATCAGCCCCAGCATTTT
.	TRBV15	TRBJ2-3	.	CATSWRLNTDTQYF	TGTGCCACCAGCTGGCGGCTAAACACAGATACGCAGTATTTT
.	TRBV5-1	TRBJ1-1	.	CASSLVWVNTEAFF	TGCGCCAGCAGCTTGGTCTGGGTGAACACTGAAGCTTTCTTT
.	TRBV6-2/TRBV6-3	TRBJ2-5	.	CASSRALGGETQYF	TGTGCCAGCAGTAGAGCCCTGGGGGGAGAGACCCAGTACTTC
.	TRBV30	TRBJ2-7	.	CAWSVMGRGYEQYF	TGTGCCTGGAGTGTAATGGGAAGGGGCTACGAGCAGTACTTC
once	TRBV18	TRBJ2-3	.	CASSPQPPTEGHTQYF	TGTGCCAGCTCACCGCAACCCCCGACGGAAGGTCATACGCAGTATTTT
.	TRBV15	TRBJ2-7	.	CATSRELRDSYEQYF	TGTGCCACCAGCAGAGAATTACGCGACAGCTACGAGCAGTACTTC
.	TRBV11-2	TRBJ2-7	TRBD1	CASSSYRGADEQYF	TGTGCCAGCAGCTCCTACAGGGGTGCGGACGAGCAGTACTTC
.	TRBV6-2/TRBV6-3	TRBJ1-4	TRBD1	CASSSTGWATNEKLFF	TGTGCCAGCAGCTCGACAGGGTGGGCAACTAATGAAAAACTGTTTTTT
.	TRBV19	TRBJ2-3	TRBD2	CASSHGLVIADTQYF	TGTGCCAGTAGCCACGGACTAGTTATCGCAGATACGCAGTATTTT
.	TRBV5-1	TRBJ1-3	.	CASSPSLSGNTIYF	TGCGCCAGCAGCCCATCCCTATCTGGAAACACCATATATTTT
.	TRBV30	TRBJ1-4	.	CAWGNPGVLNEKLFF	TGTGCCTGGGGGAACCCGGGCGTACTTAATGAAAAACTGTTTTTT
.	TRBV27	TRBJ1-5	.	CASGTLNQPQHF	TGTGCCAGCGGAACCCTAAATCAGCCCCAGCATTTT
.	TRBV10-2	TRBJ2-7	TRBD2	CASSEEAGLAGGNEQYF	TGCGCCAGCAGTGAGGAGGCGGGACTAGCGGGAGGAAACGAGCAGTACTTC
.	TRBV9	TRBJ1-1	.	CASSALHRVSEAFF	TGTGCCAGCAGCGCCCTCCACAGGGTCTCTGAAGCTTTCTTT
.	TRBV27	TRBJ2-7	.	CASSLGGGLVYEQYF	TGTGCCAGCAGTTTAGGTGGGGGGCTTGTCTACGAGCAGTACTTC
.	TRBV10-1	TRBJ1-4	.	CALTARGTCEKLFF	TGCGCCTTAACGGCTAGGGGGACATGTGAAAAACTGTTTTTT
.	TRBV19	TRBJ1-2	.	CASSQWTNYGYTF	TGTGCCAGTAGCCAATGGACTAACTATGGCTACACCTTC
.	TRBV28	TRBJ2-5	TRBD1	CASRRDRGPQETQYF	TGTGCCAGCAGAAGGGACAGGGGGCCCCAAGAGACCCAGTACTTC
.	TRBV15	TRBJ1-5	.	CATSISYDSNQPQHF	TGTGCCACCAGCATTTCGTATGATAGCAATCAGCCCCAGCATTTT
.	TRBV27	TRBJ2-7	TRBD2	CASAPLAGGSGEQYF	TGTGCCAGCGCACCTCTAGCGGGAGGATCCGGCGAGCAGTACTTC
.	TRBV19	TRBJ1-3	.	CASIPFSGGNTIYF	TGTGCCAGTATTCCTTTTTCTGGTGGAAACACCATATATTTT
.	TRBV14	TRBJ1-5	.	CASSAQKGPQHF	TGTGCCAGCAGCGCCCAAAAGGGGCCCCAGCATTTT
.	TRBV6-6	TRBJ2-2	.	CASSSAGWTGELFF	TGTGCCAGCAGTTCCGCGGGATGGACCGGGGAGCTGTTTTTT
.	TRBV27	TRBJ1-1	TRBD1	CASSLGDRGSDEAFF	TGTGCCAGCAGTTTAGGGGACAGGGGTAGTGATGAAGCTTTCTTT
.	TRBV28	TRBJ2-1	.	CASSIDSINEQFF	TGTGCCAGCAGTATTGACAGCATCAATGAGCAGTTCTTC
.	TRBV5-6	TRBJ2-1	TRBD2	CASSFNNLAGNEQFF	TGTGCCAGCAGCTTTAATAATCTAGCGGGCAATGAGCAGTTCTTC
few	TRBV29-1	TRBJ1-3	.	CSALGNTIYF	TGCAGCGCTCTGGGAAACACCATATATTTT
.	TRBV11-3	TRBJ1-2	.	CASSFSAGTTIYGYTF	TGTGCCAGCAGCTTTTCGGCAGGGACCACTATCTATGGCTACACCTTC
once	TRBV9	TRBJ1-2	.	CASSAGVGYDYGYTF	TGTGCCAGCAGCGCGGGAGTGGGCTACGACTATGGCTACACCTTC
.	TRBV11-3	TRBJ2-2	TRBD2	CASSSGLAGYTGELFF	TGTGCCAGCAGCTCCGGACTAGCGGGATACACCGGGGAGCTGTTTTTT
.	TRBV19	TRBJ2-5	.	CASSIRLQETQYF	TGTGCCAGTAGTATTAGACTACAAGAGACCCAGTACTTC
.	TRBV9	TRBJ2-7	.	CASSVEWDPYSSYEQYF	TGTGCCAGCAGCGTAGAATGGGACCCATACAGCTCCTACGAGCAGTACTTC
.	TRBV10-3	TRBJ1-1	.	CAVRDTDQNTEAFF	TGTGCCGTCCGGGACACCGATCAGAACACTGAAGCTTTCTTT
once	TRBV28	TRBJ2-1	TRBD2	CASSLPGTSPSSYNEQFF	TGTGCCAGCAGTTTACCCGGGACTAGCCCGAGCTCCTACAATGAGCAGTTCTTC
.	TRBV27	TRBJ1-1	.	CASSPETNTEAFF	TGTGCCAGCAGTCCGGAAACGAACACTGAAGCTTTCTTT
.	TRBV9	TRBJ2-2	.	CASTIDGNTGELFF	TGTGCCAGCACCATTGACGGGAACACCGGGGAGCTGTTTTTT
.	TRBV24-1	TRBJ2-2	TRBD1	CATSDQDRGQTGELFF	TGTGCCACCAGTGATCAAGACAGGGGGCAGACCGGGGAGCTGTTTTTT
.	TRBV9	TRBJ1-4	.	CASSGGTHPTNEKLFF	TGTGCCAGCAGCGGGGGGACTCATCCAACTAATGAAAAACTGTTTTTT
.	TRBV14	TRBJ1-1	.	CASSPRTVQYSNTEAFF	TGTGCCAGCAGCCCCAGGACGGTCCAGTACTCGAACACTGAAGCTTTCTTT
few	TRBV9	TRBJ1-6	TRBD1	CASSETGENSPLHF	TGTGCCAGCAGCGAAACAGGGGAGAATTCACCCCTCCACTTT
.	TRBV28	TRBJ2-1	.	CASSLYGGHNEQFF	TGTGCCAGCAGTTTATACGGCGGCCACAATGAGCAGTTCTTC
.	TRBV27	TRBJ2-7	TRBD2	CASSSPSGRGYEQYF	TGTGCCAGCAGCAGCCCTAGCGGGCGGGGGTACGAGCAGTACTTC